Each of the 11 T cell receptor beta chains below was sequenced from the same sample in a study of identical twins. TCRdb called the 5' RACE reads again in MiXCR, with one record for every CDR3 protein. The table has hundreds of thousands of distinct CDR3 sequences, approximately 18% seen once. This sample also appeared in a second study, on T cells expressing NK-cell markers.

The sample comprised PBMCs. These receptors were taken from a woman between 18 and 29 years old in good health.

The gene calls are TRBV6-6 and TRBJ2-7; D unclear. CDR3 length equals 13 residues. Germline CDR1 and CDR2: MNHNY and SVGAGI (reference sequence). Trimming took 10 bases from V and 1 from J, leaving 14 bases between them. CDR3 nucleotides: TGTGCCACCACCCCCGCAGGTTCCTACGAGCAGTACTTC. Encoded protein: CATTPAGSYEQYF.

The V and J genes are TRBV5-5 and TRBJ2-5; no reliable D call. V lost 2 bases to trimming and J lost 3 bases, with 5 bases between them. Looked up from germline, CDR1 is SGHKS and CDR2 is YYEKEE (reference sequence). CDR3 size: 12 residues. This CDR3 reads CASSFLKETQYF. CDR3 nucleotides: TGTGCCAGCAGCTTCCTGAAAGAGACCCAGTACTTC.

There are a few counts of this clonotype. The chain uses TRBV7-6 and TRBJ2-7, with TRBD2 matching 8 bases. The germline V gene encodes CDR1 SGHVS and CDR2 FNYEAQ. The CDR3 extends over 19 amino acids. V gave up 5 bases and J gave up 5 bases; unmatched junction bases: 23. The DNA for the CDR3 is TGTGCCAGCAGCCCCACCAGGTGGGGTACTAAAACTAGCGGCCACGAGCAGTACTTC. Amino acids: CASSPTRWGTKTSGHEQYF.

This chain connects TRBV4-3 to TRBJ2-7; TRBD2 matches 9 bases. Germline V gene sequence: CDR1 LGHNA, CDR2 YSLEER. The CDR3 sequence is 14 residues long. V was pared by 1 base and J by 3 bases, with 1 base of the junction left unmatched. CDR3: CASSQGREGYEQYF. The CDR3 region has the DNA TGCGCCAGCAGCCAAGGGCGGGAGGGCTACGAGCAGTACTTC.

The CDR3 sequence: CASSFEKKYGYTF. The CDR3 DNA follows: TGTGCCAGCAGTTTCGAGAAAAAATATGGCTACACCTTC. The chain uses TRBV12-3 or TRBV12-4 and TRBJ1-2; D remains ambiguous. The V and J ends lost 3 bases and 5 bases respectively, with 10 bases between them. There are 13 residues in the CDR3.

This clonotype was found a few times. The CDR3 region is CSAFRAGGNMDTQYF. In DNA, the CDR3 is TGCAGTGCTTTCCGGGCGGGAGGGAATATGGATACGCAGTATTTT. The chain uses TRBV20-1 and TRBJ2-3; 9 positions agree with TRBD2. The CDR3 runs to 15 residues. J gave up 6 bases and V 5 bases, and 12 bases lay outside the gene matches. Germline-derived CDR1 and CDR2 are DFQATT and SNEGSKA (reference sequence).

This clonotype was picked up a small number of times. The J gene is TRBJ1-1, the V gene TRBV6-5; D is perhaps TRBD1 (5 bases). Germline CDR1 and CDR2: MNHEY and SVGAGI. The ends were cut back, 2 bases at V and 7 bases at J, with 17 bases in the middle. The CDR3 is 15 amino acids. The CDR3 here is CASSYPPGRQNEAFF. CDR3 sequence (DNA): TGTGCCAGCAGTTACCCCCCGGGACGGCAGAATGAAGCTTTCTTT.

At least ten counts were recorded for this clonotype. V is TRBV12-3 or TRBV12-4 and J is TRBJ2-1; tentatively, D is TRBD1 (6 bases). There are 13 residues in the CDR3. Trimming took off 3 bases at V and 4 bases at J, with 7 bases between the two ends. The chain's CDR3 is CASSFGQYNEQFF. The CDR3 bases are TGTGCCAGCAGTTTTGGACAGTACAATGAGCAGTTCTTC.

The chain links TRBV3-1 to TRBJ2-4, with TRBD2 identical over 7 bases. From germline, CDR1 is LGHDT and CDR2 YNNKEL (reference sequence). The ends lost 0 bases at V and 10 bases at J; junction bases unmatched: 9. The length of the CDR3 is 15 residues. CDR3 DNA sequence: TGTGCCAGCAGCCAAGATGTGGCAGGGAGGGTGATTCAGTACTTC. It yields the protein CASSQDVAGRVIQYF.

The rearrangement joins TRBV29-1 to TRBJ2-7; D remains unclear. CDR1 and CDR2 from the germline V gene are SQVTM and ANQGSEA. The CDR3 totals 14 residues. V was shortened by 5 bases and J by 0 bases, with 14 bases between the two germline ends. The CDR3 nucleotides read TGCAGCGTTTCAGTGAGGCGGAGCTCCTACGAGCAGTACTTC. This gives the protein CSVSVRRSSYEQYF.

Ten or more counts support this clonotype. This is likely a read error, given that the CDR3 carries no conserved phenylalanine or tryptophan at its end. The DNA is left out, because the CDR3 cannot be placed on it with certainty; the CDR3 is given as TCRdb lists it. The chain uses TRBV20-1 and TRBJ1-2; the table's D gene call, TRBD1, was not cross checked with the DNA. In germline, CDR1 is DFQATT, CDR2 SNEGSKA (reference sequence). The CDR3 is 9 residues long, ends included. The CDR3 spells CSATPGHTY.